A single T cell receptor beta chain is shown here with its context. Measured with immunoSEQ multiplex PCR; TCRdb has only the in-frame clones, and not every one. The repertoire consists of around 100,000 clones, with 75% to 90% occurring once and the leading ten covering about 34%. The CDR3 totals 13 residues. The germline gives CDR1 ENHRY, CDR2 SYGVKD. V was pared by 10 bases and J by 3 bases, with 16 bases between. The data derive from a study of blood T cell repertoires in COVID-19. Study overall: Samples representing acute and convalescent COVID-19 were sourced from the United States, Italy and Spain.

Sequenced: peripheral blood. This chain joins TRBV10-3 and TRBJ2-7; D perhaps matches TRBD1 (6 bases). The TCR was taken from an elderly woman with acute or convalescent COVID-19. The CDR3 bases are TGTGCCACAACGGGACAAGGGATCTACGAGCAGTACTTC. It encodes CATTGQGIYEQYF.